This T cell receptor beta chain stems from a study of monozygotic twins with inflammatory bowel disease. On this clonotype: The antigen remains unidentified.

Whole blood, unsorted for T cells, was the source of total RNA. The germline gives CDR1 MNHEY, CDR2 SVGEGT. CDR3 length equals 12 residues. Study outcomes and limitations: It was in IBD patients that TCRbeta diversity (inverse Simpson) was lower than in healthy co-twins.

Per individual sample, eight separate reactions were used to make cDNA. TCRdb reprocessed the 5' RACE reads and keeps a single row for each CDR3 protein, giving no DNA. The sample holds around 410,000 distinct CDR3 sequences. This clonotype originated in a human donor with ulcerative colitis or Crohn's disease, or a healthy co-twin of an affected twin (not recorded which). The genes are TRBV6-2 or TRBV6-3 and TRBJ1-5. The sample was blood. The CDR3 loop reads CASIDSNQPQHF.